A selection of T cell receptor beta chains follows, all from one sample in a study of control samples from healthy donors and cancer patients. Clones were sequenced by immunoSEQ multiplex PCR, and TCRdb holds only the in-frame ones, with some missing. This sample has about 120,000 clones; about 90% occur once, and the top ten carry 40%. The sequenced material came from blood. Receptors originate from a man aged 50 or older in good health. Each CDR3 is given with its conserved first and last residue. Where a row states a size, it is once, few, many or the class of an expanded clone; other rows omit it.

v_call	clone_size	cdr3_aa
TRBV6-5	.	CASSPWRFTGELFF
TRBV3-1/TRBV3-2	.	CASSQEIDGRNYNEQFF
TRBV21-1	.	CASSKVPFPRQGDTEAFF
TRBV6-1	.	CASSERGAGGGETQYF
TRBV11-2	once	CASSSSPLGGGTDTQYF
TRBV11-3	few	CASSLNREAPLHF
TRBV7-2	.	CASSSGQMETQYF
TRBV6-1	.	CASSERGSGNTEAFF
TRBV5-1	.	CASSLVAGLNTEAFF
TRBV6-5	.	CASRSGQAGNYGYTF
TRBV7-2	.	CASSLGGNSPLHF
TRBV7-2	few	CASSRLGQRDPYYEQYF
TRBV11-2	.	CASSLGTGHQPQHF
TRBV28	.	CASRGSGDSNQPQHF
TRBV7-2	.	CASSFWGPSYEQYF
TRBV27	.	CASSTGGTEAFF
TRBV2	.	CASSDREIGNTIYF
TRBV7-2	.	CASSLGTGNYNEQFF
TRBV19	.	CASSSGTTNYNEQFF
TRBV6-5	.	CASSPGQGAGTQYF
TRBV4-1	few	CASSRRTQDSMNTEAFF
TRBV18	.	CASSPRRLINEQYF
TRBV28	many	CASSGIGGSHEQYF
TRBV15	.	CATSRELEKDTEAFF
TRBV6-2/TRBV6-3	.	CASSGTSSNQPQHF
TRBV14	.	CASSQVAGGETQYF
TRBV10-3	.	CAISERGLYGYTF
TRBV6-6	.	CASSYGIGGAGETQYF
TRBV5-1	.	CASSLGLAGTGELFF
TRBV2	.	CASSARLAGGTQYF